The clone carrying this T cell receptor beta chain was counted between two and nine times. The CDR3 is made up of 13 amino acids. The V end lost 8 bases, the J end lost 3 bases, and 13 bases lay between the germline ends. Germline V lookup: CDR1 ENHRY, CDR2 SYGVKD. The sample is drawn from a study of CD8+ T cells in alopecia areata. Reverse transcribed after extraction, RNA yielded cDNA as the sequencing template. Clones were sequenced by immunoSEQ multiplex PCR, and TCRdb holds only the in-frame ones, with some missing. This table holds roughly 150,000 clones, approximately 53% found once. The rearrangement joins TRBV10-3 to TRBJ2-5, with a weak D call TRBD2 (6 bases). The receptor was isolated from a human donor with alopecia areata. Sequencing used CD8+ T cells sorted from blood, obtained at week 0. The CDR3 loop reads CAISLEGKETQYF. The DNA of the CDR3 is TGTGCCATCTCGTTGGAGGGAAAAGAGACCCAGTACTTC.